The rows below give T cell receptor beta chains drawn from one sample of a study of cytomegalovirus exposure and HLA in healthy donors. Measured with immunoSEQ multiplex PCR; TCRdb has only the in-frame clones, and not every one. The data show about 200,000 clones, approximately 78% seen once. The sample taken for sequencing was PBMCs. Receptors were obtained from a woman aged 40 to 50 in good health and CMV-seronegative. Both conserved end residues are part of each CDR3. The D gene is left open where the match is weak. Clone size is stated in some rows and not others, as once, few, many or a class when expanded.

once	NA	TRBV30	TRBJ2-6	TGTGCCTGGAGAACGACAGGTAGTTTCTCTGGGGCCAACGTCCTGACTTTC	CAWRTTGSFSGANVLTF
once	TRBD2	TRBV7-2	TRBJ2-7	TGTGCCAGCAGCTTAGGGACTAGCGGGGGGCCCTACGAGCAGTACTTC	CASSLGTSGGPYEQYF
NA	NA	TRBV27	TRBJ1-6	TGTGCCAGCAGTTTCCGGGTGCATTCACCCCTCCACTTT	CASSFRVHSPLHF
NA	TRBD2	TRBV19	TRBJ2-7	TGTGCCAGTAGTATAGGAATGGCTAGCGGGAGCCGCGAGCAGTACTTC	CASSIGMASGSREQYF
NA	TRBD1	TRBV28	TRBJ1-1	TGTGCCAGCAGAGGGACAGGGGTCACTGAAGCTTTCTTT	CASRGTGVTEAFF
NA	TRBD2	TRBV28	TRBJ2-1	TGTGCCAGCAGTTTTAGTAGCGGGAGGGCCCTCGTGAACAATGAGCAGTTCTTC	CASSFSSGRALVNNEQFF
NA	NA	TRBV21-1	TRBJ1-5	TGTGCCAGCACCAAGTTTGATTATAGCAATCAGCCCCAGAATTTT	CASTKFDYSNQPQNF
few	TRBD1	TRBV6-5	TRBJ2-4	TGTGCCAGCAGTCAGGGACAGGGAAGCCAAAACATTCAGTACTTC	CASSQGQGSQNIQYF
NA	TRBD2	TRBV7-8	TRBJ2-7	TGTGCCAGCAGCTTAATCGGGGGGGCCTACGAGCAGTACTTC	CASSLIGGAYEQYF
NA	TRBD2	TRBV5-1	TRBJ2-1	TGCGCCAGCAGCTCCGGACTAGCGGCGCTAGAAGAGCAGTTCTTC	CASSSGLAALEEQFF
NA	TRBD2	TRBV7-2	TRBJ2-1	TGTGCCAGCAGCTTAGTGGGCAGGGCTAGCGGGAGGCCCGGGCAGTTCTTC	CASSLVGRASGRPGQFF
NA	NA	TRBV10-3	TRBJ1-5	TGTGCCATCAGTGAGCGGGGGGACGGGGCCCAGCATTTT	CAISERGDGAQHF
few	NA	TRBV7-2	TRBJ2-3	TGTGCCAGCAGCCAGGGGCTCACAGATACGCAGTATTTT	CASSQGLTDTQYF
NA	TRBD2	TRBV7-3	TRBJ2-1	TGTGCCAGCAGCTTAGTCTGGGGAGGGTTGCAGTTCTTC	CASSLVWGGLQFF
once	TRBD2	TRBV7-3	TRBJ2-1	TGTGCCAGCAGCTTTACTAGCGGGTTCGGCAATGAGCAGTTCTTC	CASSFTSGFGNEQFF
NA	NA	TRBV7-8	TRBJ2-7	TGTGCCAGCAGCGGGTGGACAGATTCCTACGAGCAGTACTTC	CASSGWTDSYEQYF
NA	NA	TRBV27	TRBJ1-1	TGTGCCAGCAGTTTACAGGGGCGGACGAACACTGAAGCTTTCTTT	CASSLQGRTNTEAFF
NA	NA	TRBV5-4	TRBJ2-1	TGTGCCAGCAGCTTGGATAATCGGGGTAATGAGCAGTTCTTC	CASSLDNRGNEQFF
NA	NA	TRBV6-5	TRBJ1-2	TGTGCCAGCAGTTACTCGACAGCCTCGGGGGACTATGGCTACACCTTC	CASSYSTASGDYGYTF
NA	TRBD2	TRBV29-1	TRBJ2-2	TGCAGCGTTGGGGGGGGAGTTGAAGGAGGGGAGCTGTTTTTT	CSVGGGVEGGELFF
NA	NA	TRBV7-2	TRBJ2-1	TGTGCCAGCAGTCGCCTAGCGATGGACTACAATGAGCAGTTCTTC	CASSRLAMDYNEQFF
NA	TRBD2	TRBV10-1	TRBJ2-1	TGCGCCAGCACCAAACTTAGCGGGAGAATGTCCTACAATGAGCAGTTCTTC	CASTKLSGRMSYNEQFF
NA	NA	TRBV5-1	TRBJ2-7	TGCGCCAGCAGCTACGGCGAGCTAGCTGGCCACGAGCAGTACTTC	CASSYGELAGHEQYF
NA	NA	TRBV7-9	TRBJ1-1	TGTGCCAGCAGCTTAGTTGTTCAGGGAGGAGCTTTCTTT	CASSLVVQGGAFF
NA	NA	TRBV7-7	TRBJ2-2	TGTGCCAGCCCTTTTTGCGGGAACACCGGGGAGCTGTTTTTT	CASPFCGNTGELFF
few	NA	TRBV28	TRBJ2-3	TGTGCCAGCAGTTTATACGGTACGCAGTATTTT	CASSLYGTQYF
NA	TRBD1	TRBV7-3	TRBJ1-1	TGTGCCAGTAGACAGGGATTGAACACTGAAGCTTTCTTT	CASRQGLNTEAFF
NA	NA	TRBV19	TRBJ1-3	TGTGCCAGCCTTGATGAGTATGGAAACACCATATATTTT	CASLDEYGNTIYF
NA	TRBD1	TRBV18	TRBJ2-3	TGTGCCAGCTCACCACAAGGACAGGGTGAAGATACGCAGTATTTT	CASSPQGQGEDTQYF
NA	NA	TRBV7-3	TRBJ2-2	TGTGCCAGCAGCCCATCTTTCGGGGTAAACACCGGGGAGCTGTTTTTT	CASSPSFGVNTGELFF
NA	NA	TRBV15	TRBJ2-7	TGTGCCACCAGCCAAGTGTCCCGGGGGACCGAGCAGTACTTC	CATSQVSRGTEQYF
NA	TRBD2	TRBV5-4	TRBJ2-1	TGTGCCAGCAGCTCGGGACTAGCGGGAGACAATGAGCAGTTCTTC	CASSSGLAGDNEQFF
NA	TRBD1	TRBV4-1	TRBJ2-7	TGCGCCAGCAGCCAGGGGACAGGGGCCGCCTACGAGCAGTACTTC	CASSQGTGAAYEQYF
NA	TRBD1	TRBV10-3	TRBJ1-2	TGTGCCATCAGTGCCCAACCCGGGACAGGCAGCGGCTACCCCTTC	CAISAQPGTGSGYPF
NA	NA	TRBV10-3	TRBJ2-5	TGTGCCATCAGGGGGGGCGGGAGATTAGAGACCCAGTACTTC	CAIRGGGRLETQYF
NA	TRBD1	TRBV25-1	TRBJ2-3	TGTGCCAGCAGCCACACAGGGGGAAGCACAGATACGCAGTATTTT	CASSHTGGSTDTQYF
NA	TRBD2	TRBV18	TRBJ2-7	TGTGCCAGCTCACCCGAACTACTTATTAGCGGGAGGGCGTCCTACGAGCAGTACTTC	CASSPELLISGRASYEQYF
NA	NA	TRBV27	TRBJ2-1	TGTGCCAGCAGTTCCAGGGGATACAATGAGCAGTTCTTC	CASSSRGYNEQFF
NA	NA	TRBV18	TRBJ1-1	TGTGCCAGCTCACGGGAGGGCGAAGCTTTCTTT	CASSREGEAFF
NA	NA	TRBV18	TRBJ1-1	TGTGCCAGCTCACCAATCCAGGGGTCCACTGAAGCTTTCTTT	CASSPIQGSTEAFF
NA	TRBD2	TRBV10-1	TRBJ2-7	TGCGCCAGCAGGAAGCCCACCGGGACTAGCGGGATTAGCGACGAGCAGTACTTC	CASRKPTGTSGISDEQYF
NA	NA	TRBV29-1	TRBJ2-7	TGCAGCGTGATGGTACAGCCTTCAAGCTACGAGCAGTACTTC	CSVMVQPSSYEQYF
NA	NA	TRBV30	TRBJ2-3	TGTGCCTGGAGTGTCGGGAGTACACGGGGAGATACGCAGTATTTT	CAWSVGSTRGDTQYF
few	TRBD2	TRBV9	TRBJ2-3	TGTGCCAGCAGCGTAGGATTGTCTAGCGGAACCACAGATACGCAGTATTTT	CASSVGLSSGTTDTQYF
NA	NA	TRBV19	TRBJ2-2	TGTGCCAGTAGGATTAGCGGGAACACCGGGGAGCTGTTTTTT	CASRISGNTGELFF
NA	TRBD1	TRBV5-1	TRBJ2-3	TGCGCCAGCAGCCACGGACAGGGCTTTGATACGCAGTATTTT	CASSHGQGFDTQYF
NA	TRBD1	TRBV11-2	TRBJ2-7	TGTGCCAGCAGCTCCACAGGGGGCCTAACCTACGAGCAGTACTTC	CASSSTGGLTYEQYF
NA	NA	TRBV10-3	TRBJ1-5	TGTGCCATCAGTGTGGGGGGGAACGAAAATCAGCCCCAGCATTTT	CAISVGGNENQPQHF
NA	TRBD1	TRBV19	TRBJ2-2	TGTGCCAGTAGTAGGGACAGGGCTCGGGAGCTGTTTTTT	CASSRDRARELFF
NA	NA	TRBV9	TRBJ2-7	TGTGCCAGCAGCGTAGCTTCGGGTGACTACGAGCAGTACTTC	CASSVASGDYEQYF
NA	TRBD2	TRBV6-5	TRBJ2-3	TGTGCCAGCAGTAAGCGGGAAAGCACAGATACGCAGTATTTT	CASSKRESTDTQYF
few	NA	TRBV27	TRBJ1-2	TGTGCCAGCAGTTTGCATACAGGGAACTATGGCTACACCTTC	CASSLHTGNYGYTF
NA	NA	TRBV30	TRBJ1-2	TGTGCCTGGGAAAAAACAGGGAATTATGGCTACACCTTC	CAWEKTGNYGYTF